What follows are 21 T cell receptor beta chains derived from one specimen sequenced in a study of blood T cell repertoires in COVID-19. Here immunoSEQ multiplex PCR was the method, and the copy in TCRdb shows in-frame clones only, minus some. The sample records about 60,000 clones, 84% being singletons. The sequencing input was peripheral blood. These TCRs come from a man in his sixties with COVID-19, enrolled during active disease.

The gene calls are TRBV9 and TRBJ2-2; perhaps TRBD1 as D (7 bases). CDR3 length equals 15 residues. The germline V and J ends were trimmed by 4 bases and 5 bases, with 15 bases remaining between them. CDR1 is SGDLS and CDR2 is YYNGEE in the germline V gene. CDR3 loop: CASSQDRRGTGELFF. CDR3 nucleotide sequence: TGTGCCAGCAGCCAGGACAGGCGGGGAACCGGGGAGCTGTTTTTT.

This rearrangement joins TRBV2 to TRBJ1-2; 8 bases fit TRBD1. Germline trimming cut 6 bases from V and 6 bases from J; bases unmatched to any gene: 6. CDR1 SNHLY and CDR2 FYNNEI come from the germline V gene. The CDR3 consists of 13 residues. CDR3 loop: CASSSRTGNGYTF. DNA for the CDR3: TGTGCCAGCAGCTCCCGGACAGGGAATGGCTACACCTTC.

The chain has TRBV28 and TRBJ1-4; D is undetermined. Germline CDR1 MDHEN, CDR2 SYDVKM. The CDR3 sequence is 14 residues long. Trimming pared 6 bases from V and 5 bases from J, leaving 13 bases between. In DNA, the CDR3 is TGTGCCAGCAGCCCGCCTATGTCGAATGAAAAACTGTTTTTT. It codes for CASSPPMSNEKLFF.

This clone was found a few times. CDR3 amino acids: CASRKLDSSYEQYF. CDR3 sequence (DNA): TGTGCCAGCAGAAAACTGGACAGCTCCTACGAGCAGTACTTC. The chain has TRBV27 and TRBJ2-7, with D tentatively TRBD1 (6 bases). The germline V and J ends were trimmed by 6 bases and 0 bases, with 12 bases remaining between them. The CDR3 contains 14 residues. Germline V CDR1 and CDR2: MNHEY, SMNVEV (reference sequence).

The chain combines TRBV3-1 (or the pseudogene TRBV3-2) with TRBJ2-7, with D unclear. Per germline, CDR1 LGHDT and CDR2 YNNKEL (reference sequence). V dropped 3 bases and J dropped 4 bases, with 13 bases sitting between them. The CDR3 extends over 14 amino acids. The CDR3: CASSHSRLLYEQYF. The CDR3 DNA reads as TGTGCCAGCAGCCATTCCCGACTCCTATACGAGCAGTACTTC.

The rearrangement uses TRBV3-1 (or the pseudogene TRBV3-2) and TRBJ1-1; the D is unclear. The CDR3 is 11 residues long. Germline V gene data show CDR1 as LGHDT and CDR2 as YNNKEL (reference sequence). V was cut by 1 base and J by 6 bases, with 3 bases left in between. DNA of the CDR3: TGTGCCAGCAGCCAAGCGTCTGAAGCTTTCTTT. This gives the protein CASSQASEAFF.

The chain joins TRBV24-1 to TRBJ1-4; D might be TRBD1 (5 bases). The V and J ends lost 4 bases and 5 bases respectively, with 16 bases between them. The CDR3 is made up of 16 amino acids. Looked up from germline, CDR1 is KGHDR and CDR2 is SFDVKD. The CDR3 DNA is TGTGCCACCAGTGACCCAGGGCCGGCGGAAAATGAAAAACTGTTTTTT. It specifies CATSDPGPAENEKLFF.

This clone was seen more than once but under ten times. The DNA of the CDR3 is TGTGCCAGCTCACCTTTGGCATCCGGGACAGGGGACTCTGGAAACACCATATATTTT. It encodes CASSPLASGTGDSGNTIYF. The rearrangement links TRBV18 to TRBJ1-3; TRBD1 matches 10 bases. In germline, CDR1 is KGHSH, CDR2 LQKENI. With 3 bases clipped from V and 0 bases from J, the junction kept 11 bases outside the gene matches. The length of the CDR3 is 19 residues.

In nucleotides, the CDR3 is TGTGCCATCAGTGGAACCTCAGCGAACGATGAGCAGTTCTTC. The encoded protein is CAISGTSANDEQFF. This chain connects TRBV10-3 to TRBJ2-1, with D unclear. Germline assignment: CDR1 ENHRY and CDR2 SYGVKD. The CDR3 is 14 residues long. V was shortened by 4 bases and J by 8 bases, with 15 bases between the two germline ends.

V is TRBV2 and J is TRBJ1-2; the match to TRBD1 covers 12 bases. Germline V gene lookup returns CDR1 SNHLY and CDR2 FYNNEI. Unmatched junction bases numbered 12, after V lost 4 bases and J lost 6 bases. CDR3 length: 17 residues. In DNA form, the CDR3 reads TGTGCCAGCAGTGGTCAAGGGACAGGGGGCGTCTTAGATGGCTACACCTTC. The encoded protein is CASSGQGTGGVLDGYTF.

This clone was seen only once. The chain combines TRBV7-9 with TRBJ2-5, with 10 bases aligning to TRBD2. Unmatched junction bases numbered 7, after V lost 1 base and J lost 2 bases. Germline V gene sequence: CDR1 SEHNR, CDR2 FQNEAQ (reference sequence). The CDR3 is 17 residues long. CDR3: CASSLVSSGGTQETQYF. The CDR3 DNA is TGTGCCAGCAGCTTAGTGAGTAGCGGGGGGACACAAGAGACCCAGTACTTC.

This clone was detected only once. The chain has TRBV6-4 and TRBJ2-2; weak D call: TRBD1 (6 bases). Germline loops: CDR1 MRHNA, CDR2 SNTAGT. The CDR3 length is 14 residues. The ends were cut back, 6 bases at V and 1 base at J, with 9 bases in the middle. The CDR3 DNA is TGTGCCAGCAGGGAACAGGGGAACACCGGGGAGCTGTTTTTT. This translates into CASREQGNTGELFF.

The genes are TRBV5-1 and TRBJ2-3, with D maybe TRBD2 (5 bases). CDR3 length: 14 amino acids. Between the trimmed V and J ends, which lost 0 bases and 3 bases, there was a span of 8 bases. Germline assignment: CDR1 SGHRS and CDR2 YFSETQ. In DNA form, the CDR3 reads TGCGCCAGCAGCTTGGGGCGGGTAACAGATACGCAGTATTTT. It translates to CASSLGRVTDTQYF.

The chain recombines TRBV18 with TRBJ2-3; 7 bases fit TRBD1. This CDR3 has 15 residues. The germline V gene has CDR1 KGHSH and CDR2 LQKENI. V lost 0 bases and J lost 4; bases outside the gene matches: 4. The DNA for the CDR3 is TGTGCCAGCTCACCACCAGGACAGGACTCAGATACGCAGTATTTT. Protein product: CASSPPGQDSDTQYF. Looking up the rest from reference TRBV18 and TRBJ2-3 gives the full variable domain: NAGVMQNPRHLVRRRGQEARLRCSPMKGHSHVYWYRQLPEEGLKFMVYLQKENIIDESGMPKERFSAEFPKEGPSILRIQQVVRGDSAAYFCASSPPGQDSDTQYFGPGTRLTVL.

In this sample, this clone turned up a few times. The chain has TRBV5-1 and TRBJ1-4, with D unresolved. V was pared by 5 bases and J by 8 bases, with 13 bases between. The CDR3 contains 13 residues. Per germline, CDR1 SGHRS and CDR2 YFSETQ. The CDR3, as DNA: TGCGCCAGCAGGCGGGCTAAAGAAGAAAAACTGTTTTTT. This encodes CASRRAKEEKLFF. Using reference TRBV5-1 and TRBJ1-4 for the parts outside the CDR3, the full variable domain is KAGVTQTPRYLIKTRGQQVTLSCSPISGHRSVSWYQQTPGQGLQFLFEYFSETQRNKGNFPGRFSGRQFSNSRSEMNVSTLELGDSALYLCASRRAKEEKLFFGSGTQLSVL.

The genes are TRBV15 and TRBJ2-5, with 11 bases aligning to TRBD2. This CDR3 has 16 residues. Germline loops: CDR1 LNHNV, CDR2 YYDKDF (reference sequence). J lost 3 bases, V lost 4 bases, and 7 bases had no gene match. The CDR3 here is CATSTRTSGFKETQYF. The CDR3 DNA follows: TGTGCCACCAGCACCAGGACTAGCGGGTTCAAAGAGACCCAGTACTTC.

This rearrangement joins TRBV6-5 to TRBJ1-6; perhaps TRBD1 as D (6 bases). The V gene's germline CDR1 is MNHEY and CDR2 SVGAGI. This CDR3 is built from 15 residues. V was pared by 2 bases and J by 7 bases, with 12 bases between. DNA of the CDR3: TGTGCCAGCAGTTACAGGGACATTGTGAATTCACCCCTCCACTTT. It codes for CASSYRDIVNSPLHF.

This chain connects TRBV28 to TRBJ1-5, with D possibly TRBD1 on 6 matching bases. Trimming took 8 bases from V and 5 from J, leaving 16 bases between them. This CDR3 spans 14 amino acids. Germline V gene sequence: CDR1 MDHEN, CDR2 SYDVKM. CDR3 in amino acids: CASGGGRRDQPQHF. CDR3 nucleotides: TGTGCCAGCGGCGGGGGGCGGAGGGATCAGCCCCAGCATTTT.

This clone was counted only a few times. V gene TRBV2 combines with J gene TRBJ1-1; no firm D call. Germline V lookup: CDR1 SNHLY, CDR2 FYNNEI. CDR3 length: 13 residues. Trimming stripped 3 bases from V and 2 bases from J, with 7 bases between. The CDR3 protein is CASSENRNTEAFF. CDR3 bases: TGTGCCAGCAGTGAGAACAGAAACACTGAAGCTTTCTTT.

With respect to this clone: At one of its ends the junction is not consistent with the germline gene, which may arise from a read error. The chain employs TRBV3-1 (or the pseudogene TRBV3-2) and TRBJ2-7; possible D gene TRBD2, 5 bases. Germline CDR1 and CDR2: LGHDT and YNNKEL (reference sequence). The CDR3 loop spans 14 amino acids. CDR3 region: CASRQGSGTYEQYF. The CDR3 nucleotides are TGTGCCAGCAGGCAAGGGTCGGGGACCTACGAGCAGTACTTC.

CDR3 protein: CASSSRLAGVTVTDTQYF. The DNA of the CDR3 is TGTGCCAGCAGCTCCCGACTAGCGGGAGTTACGGTCACAGATACGCAGTATTTT. The V and J genes are TRBV7-9 and TRBJ2-3, with 12 nucleotides matching TRBD2. J gave up 2 bases and V 4 bases, and 10 bases lay outside the gene matches. The CDR3 spans 18 residues. CDR1 is SEHNR, CDR2 FQNEAQ, per germline (reference sequence).